This TCR beta chain was documented in a study of T cell responses to AZD1222 COVID-19 vaccine. Sequencing used immunoSEQ multiplex PCR; TCRdb keeps in-frame clones, though not all of them. This sample has 90,000 to 150,000 clones, with 80% to 95% found just once. CDR1 and CDR2 from the germline V gene are MNHEY and SVGAGI. The CDR3 is made up of 11 amino acids. V was cut by 8 bases and J by 7 bases, with 9 bases left in between. This chain connects TRBV6-5 to TRBJ2-1; the D gene is possibly TRBD2 (5 bases). The sample was peripheral blood, taken 28 days after the second dose of the MenACWY control vaccine. The receptor was derived from an adult who received the MenACWY meningococcal vaccine as a control. CDR3 nucleotides: TGTGCCAGCCATGAGCGGAATGAGCAGTTCTTC. This encodes CASHERNEQFF.